This T cell receptor beta chain was captured by sequencing in a study of T cell responses to AZD1222 COVID-19 vaccine. CDR1 is SEHNR and CDR2 is FQNEAQ in the germline V gene (reference sequence). The V and J ends lost 5 bases and 4 bases respectively, with 14 bases between them. The CDR3 sequence is 15 residues long. Method: immunoSEQ multiplex PCR; TCRdb's copy keeps in-frame clones and lacks some. Of fewer than 120,000 clones listed, 88% are singletons. The chain has TRBV7-9 and TRBJ2-2; D possibly corresponds to TRBD1 (5 bases). The TCR sequence derives from an adult in good health. The sample consisted of peripheral blood, taken on day 0 of AZD1222 vaccination. The chain's CDR3 is CASSLGQGGTGELFF. In DNA, the CDR3 is TGTGCCAGCAGCCTCGGGCAGGGTGGCACCGGGGAGCTGTTTTTT.